The next 25 T cell receptor beta chains were all read from a single sample in a study of Ad26.COV2.S vaccination and SARS-CoV-2 variants. As for treatment: approximately 18 received Ad26.COV2.S at low or high dose, single or two shots; five or six received placebo; per-sample allocation not given. Specimen acquisition occurred on day 63 following the initial vaccine or placebo injection. The data were produced by immunoSEQ multiplex PCR, yet TCRdb's version contains in-frame clones alone and is incomplete. The sample gives some 520,000 clones, around nine tenths of which show up once; 9.5% to 15% is in the top ten. Sequences were derived from peripheral blood, sampled in a trial of Ad26.COV2.S vaccine versus placebo. These receptors came from a person between 18 and 65 years old who received the Ad26.COV2.S COVID-19 vaccine or a placebo.

The V call is TRBV7-8, the J call TRBJ2-5; TRBD2 might be the D (5 bases). Trimming left V 5 bases short and J 9 bases short, with 16 bases between. Germline-derived CDR1 and CDR2 are SGHVS and FQNEAQ. This CDR3 is built from 13 residues. The CDR3 reads CASSPGGEEAQYF. The DNA for the CDR3 is TGTGCCAGCAGCCCAGGAGGTGAGGAGGCCCAGTACTTC.

The CDR3 region is CASALGASYNEQFF. CDR3 nucleotides: TGTGCCAGCGCCCTCGGGGCCTCCTACAATGAGCAGTTCTTC. This chain joins TRBV28 and TRBJ2-1; D possibly matches TRBD1 or TRBD2 (5 bases each). From germline, CDR1 is MDHEN and CDR2 SYDVKM. Trimming removed 8 bases at V and 0 bases at J, with 11 bases between. The CDR3 is made up of 14 amino acids.

The genes are TRBV7-2 and TRBJ2-5; 11 nucleotides agree with TRBD2. Germline-derived CDR1 and CDR2 are SGHTA and FQGNSA. Trimming took 1 base from V and 4 from J; bases not matched to a gene: 5. The length of the CDR3 is 16 residues. CDR3 loop: CASSLGGGLAGETQYF. CDR3 nucleotide sequence: TGTGCCAGCAGCTTAGGGGGTGGACTAGCGGGAGAGACCCAGTACTTC.

This chain uses TRBV12-2 with TRBJ1-6. TRBV12-2 is a pseudogene. The CDR3 spans 15 residues. The CDR3 DNA sequence: TGTGCAAGTCGCTCGACGGACGGACTTAATTCACCCCTCCACTTT. Translation gives CASRSTDGLNSPLHF.

The chain joins TRBV10-3 to TRBJ1-6; no clear D gene. This CDR3 contains 16 residues. V lost 0 bases and J lost 0, with 6 bases in between. CDR1 and CDR2 (germline): ENHRY, SYGVKD. The CDR3: CAISESGSSYNSPLHF. Here the CDR3 DNA reads TGTGCCATCAGTGAGTCGGGGAGCTCCTATAATTCACCCCTCCACTTT.

This clone is a singleton in its sample. The V and J genes are TRBV15 and TRBJ1-6; no reliable D call. Germline loops: CDR1 LNHNV, CDR2 YYDKDF (reference sequence). CDR3 length: 14 amino acids. Trimming removed 0 bases from V and 9 bases from J, with 9 bases in between. In nucleotides, the CDR3 is TGTGCCACCAGCAGAGACCCCAATGGTTCACCCCTCCACTTT. This translates into CATSRDPNGSPLHF.

The gene calls are TRBV19 and TRBJ1-3; D gene unclear. The CDR3 length is 12 residues. Germline V gives CDR1 LNHDA, CDR2 SQIVND (reference sequence). The V gene lost 8 bases and the J gene lost 4 bases, with 9 bases spanning the gap. CDR3 region: CASSSVGNTIYF. The CDR3 bases are TGTGCCAGTTCCTCGGTCGGAAACACCATATATTTT.

This clone is a singleton in its sample. In the same sample, other DNA sequences code for this CDR3. CDR3 residues: CAWSLGGQETQYF. CDR3 sequence (DNA): TGTGCCTGGAGTCTAGGGGGCCAAGAGACCCAGTACTTC. The rearrangement uses TRBV30 and TRBJ2-5; D might be TRBD1 (6 bases). Deletions cut 2 bases from V and 1 base from J, with 8 bases between. This CDR3 region has 13 residues. Germline V gene lookup returns CDR1 GTSNPN and CDR2 SVGIG (reference sequence).

The chain joins TRBV4-2 to TRBJ2-1, with 13 bases lining up with TRBD2. The J segment lost 7 bases and the V segment lost 2 bases, leaving 5 bases of the junction unmatched. The CDR3 has 16 amino acids. Germline CDR1 is LGHNA and CDR2 is YNFKEQ. This chain's CDR3 is CASSQRGLAGENEQFF. For the CDR3, the DNA is TGTGCCAGCAGCCAACGCGGACTAGCGGGAGAGAATGAGCAGTTCTTC.

The V call is TRBV12-5, the J call TRBJ1-1; D uncertain. CDR1 LGHNT and CDR2 FRNRAP come from the germline V gene. V lost 1 base and J 0 bases, leaving 6 bases between the germline ends. The CDR3 has 14 amino acids. The CDR3 spells CASGLGGMNTEAFF. CDR3 in DNA: TGTGCTAGTGGTTTGGGCGGCATGAACACTGAAGCTTTCTTT.

The chain has TRBV7-9 and TRBJ2-6; no clear D gene. Germline CDR1 SEHNR, CDR2 FQNEAQ (reference sequence). The CDR3 covers 13 residues. Trimming removed 7 bases at V and 1 base at J, with 5 bases between. CDR3: CASKGSGANVLTF. The DNA of the CDR3 is TGTGCCAGCAAAGGGTCTGGGGCCAACGTCCTGACTTTC.

This clone occurred once. The chain recombines TRBV7-9 with TRBJ2-2; D ambiguous. This CDR3 is built from 13 residues. Germline V gene sequence: CDR1 SEHNR, CDR2 FQNEAQ (reference sequence). Trimming stripped 5 bases from V and 2 bases from J, with 6 bases between. The CDR3, as DNA: TGTGCCAGCAGCGCCAGAAACACCGGGGAGCTGTTTTTT. Translated: CASSARNTGELFF. The full variable domain, its missing parts supplied by reference TRBV7-9 and TRBJ2-2, is DTGVSQNPRHKITKRGQNVTFRCDPISEHNRLYWYRQTLGQGPEFLTYFQNEAQLEKSRLLSDRFSAERPKGSFSTLEIQRTEQGDSAMYLCASSARNTGELFFGEGSRLTVL.

A word on this clone: Other DNA variants within this sample encode the same CDR3. The chain has TRBV2 and TRBJ2-6; 10 bases are a match to TRBD1. Germline CDR1 reads SNHLY; CDR2 reads FYNNEI. Trimming at V came to 6 bases and at J to 0 bases, leaving 5 bases not matched to a gene. This CDR3 has 17 amino acids. Here the CDR3 reads CASRPGTGVSGANVLTF. The CDR3 DNA follows: TGTGCCAGCAGGCCCGGGACAGGGGTCTCTGGGGCCAACGTCCTGACTTTC.

This clone was seen just once. The chain couples TRBV6-6 to TRBJ2-1; possible D gene TRBD2, 6 bases. The germline V gene encodes CDR1 MNHNY and CDR2 SVGAGI (reference sequence). V lost 5 bases to trimming and J lost 4 bases, with 18 bases between them. CDR3 length: 16 residues. CDR3: CASSPPGASGYNEQFF. Here the CDR3 DNA reads TGTGCCAGCAGTCCCCCGGGAGCGTCAGGGTACAATGAGCAGTTCTTC.

The CDR3 here is CASSVDPWRGQYNEQFF. CDR3 coding DNA: TGTGCCAGCAGCGTAGACCCCTGGAGGGGCCAGTACAATGAGCAGTTCTTC. The chain couples TRBV9 to TRBJ2-1; D may be TRBD2 (6 bases). Germline CDR1 and CDR2: SGDLS and YYNGEE. This CDR3 comprises 17 residues. Trimming left V 0 bases short and J 4 bases short, with 17 bases between.

V is TRBV20-1 and J is TRBJ2-7; D is unclear. The CDR3 totals 11 residues. V was cut by 3 bases and J by 7 bases, with 10 bases left in between. CDR1 is DFQATT and CDR2 is SNEGSKA in the germline V gene (reference sequence). The CDR3 DNA sequence: TGCAGTGCTAGCGCACCCGGGGAGCAGTACTTC. Translating it yields CSASAPGEQYF.

The gene calls are TRBV6-6 and TRBJ2-5; the D gene could be TRBD1 or TRBD2 (5 bases each). V lost 5 bases and J lost 5, with 12 bases in between. Germline CDR1 reads MNHNY; CDR2 reads SVGAGI (reference sequence). The CDR3 length is 13 residues. CDR3 DNA sequence: TGTGCCAGCAGTATTCGGGACGGTGAGACCCAGTACTTC. Its protein product is CASSIRDGETQYF.

The gene calls are TRBV7-3 and TRBJ2-3; 9 nucleotides match TRBD2. The V gene end was trimmed by 2 bases and the J gene end by 4 bases; junction bases not matched to a gene: 4. In germline, CDR1 is SGHTA, CDR2 FQGTGA. CDR3 length: 15 amino acids. The CDR3 reads CASSLRGRGSDTQYF. For the CDR3, the DNA is TGTGCCAGCAGCTTACGCGGGAGGGGGTCAGATACGCAGTATTTT.

The V call is TRBV19, the J call TRBJ2-1; D not resolved. Germline CDR1 and CDR2: LNHDA and SQIVND (reference sequence). The V end lost 4 bases, the J end lost 8 bases, and 9 bases lay between the germline ends. This CDR3 comprises 12 residues. The CDR3 DNA follows: TGTGCCAGTAGTACCAGCTGGTATGAGCAGTTCTTC. This gives the protein CASSTSWYEQFF.

The sample holds one count of this clone. This rearrangement joins TRBV6-2 or TRBV6-3 to TRBJ1-1; 8 bases are shared with TRBD1. The J segment lost 5 bases and the V segment lost 5 bases, leaving 13 bases of the junction unmatched. Germline V gene sequence: CDR1 MNHEY, CDR2 SVGEGT. The CDR3 covers 16 residues. CDR3 in amino acids: CASSKAGTGDGTEAFF. In DNA, the CDR3 is TGTGCCAGCAGTAAAGCCGGGACAGGTGACGGAACTGAAGCTTTCTTT.

The rearrangement links TRBV5-1 to TRBJ1-1; D is undetermined. Trimming removed 0 bases at V and 3 bases at J, with 12 bases between. This CDR3 has 15 amino acids. Germline CDR1 reads SGHRS; CDR2 reads YFSETQ. CDR3 in DNA: TGCGCCAGCAGCTTGGCCCCTTCAATGGACACTGAAGCTTTCTTT. It is translated as CASSLAPSMDTEAFF.

V usage is TRBV7-2 and J usage is TRBJ1-1; no clear D gene. This CDR3 comprises 12 residues. Germline V gene data show CDR1 as SGHTA and CDR2 as FQGNSA. Trimming pared 3 bases from V and 11 bases from J, leaving 13 bases between. DNA for the CDR3: TGTGCCAGCAGCTTTCTACCGCCGTTTGCTTTCTTT. It yields the protein CASSFLPPFAFF.

The chain has TRBV27 and TRBJ2-3; either TRBD1 or TRBD2 may supply D (5 bases each). The CDR3 consists of 14 residues. The V and J ends lost 5 bases and 7 bases respectively, with 16 bases between them. Germline lookup yields CDR1 MNHEY and CDR2 SMNVEV (reference sequence). The CDR3 loop is CASSPSLGPYTQYF. The CDR3 region has the DNA TGTGCCAGCAGTCCCTCCCTGGGACCGTATACGCAGTATTTT.

This rearrangement joins TRBV19 to TRBJ1-4; D might be TRBD1 (5 bases). The V gene's germline CDR1 is LNHDA and CDR2 SQIVND (reference sequence). V lost 3 bases, J lost 9 bases, and 17 bases lay in between. The CDR3 has 15 residues. The CDR3 reads CASSISGRPDKKLFF. The CDR3 DNA is TGTGCCAGTAGTATTTCTGGGCGGCCGGACAAAAAACTGTTTTTT. Looking up the rest from reference TRBV19 and TRBJ1-4 gives the full variable domain: DGGITQSPKYLFRKEGQNVTLSCEQNLNHDAMYWYRQDPGQGLRLIYYSQIVNDFQKGDIAEGYSVSREKKESFPLTVTSAQKNPTAFYLCASSISGRPDKKLFFGSGTQLSVL.

The genes are TRBV7-2 and TRBJ2-2; no definite D call. Trimming cost V 3 bases and J 3 bases, with 8 bases left between them. Germline-derived CDR1 and CDR2 are SGHTA and FQGNSA. This CDR3 spans 14 amino acids. CDR3 protein: CASSFDAHTGELFF. Here the CDR3 DNA reads TGTGCCAGCAGCTTTGACGCCCACACCGGGGAGCTGTTTTTT. Drawing the rest from reference TRBV7-2 and TRBJ2-2, the complete variable domain is GAGVSQSPSNKVTEKGKDVELRCDPISGHTALYWYRQSLGQGLEFLIYFQGNSAPDKSGLPSDRFSAERTGGSVSTLTIQRTQQEDSAVYLCASSFDAHTGELFFGEGSRLTVL.